Each of the 7 T cell receptor beta chains below was sequenced from the same sample in a study of shared clonotypes between healthy human individuals. Only in-frame clones appear in the TCRdb table, and some are missing; sequencing was by immunoSEQ multiplex PCR. The sample lists roughly 2,000,000 clones, 85% to 95% seen once, with 1.2% in the top ten. CD8 cells regarded as naive lacked CD45RO, were positively chosen for CCR7, and omitted terminally differentiated effector memory CD45RA+ cells. The source material was naive CD8+ T cells sorted from blood. The receptors derive from a man between 18 and 29 years old in good health.

The CDR3 protein is CASSFLVGETQYF. The CDR3 DNA follows: TGTGCCAGCAGCTTTTTGGTAGGCGAGACCCAGTACTTC. The chain carries TRBV5-6 and TRBJ2-5; D remains ambiguous. V was clipped by 2 bases and J by 5 bases, with 10 bases between them. CDR1 is SGHDT, CDR2 YYEEEE, per germline. The CDR3 sequence is 13 residues long.

The chain has TRBV28 and TRBJ2-7; perhaps TRBD2 as D (6 bases). Germline V gene data show CDR1 as MDHEN and CDR2 as SYDVKM. V gave up 5 bases and J gave up 3 bases, with 20 bases separating them. The CDR3 has 16 residues. CDR3 loop: CASSQAWGEAGYEQYF. CDR3 sequence (DNA): TGTGCCAGCAGTCAAGCGTGGGGGGAGGCCGGCTACGAGCAGTACTTC. Drawing the rest from reference TRBV28 and TRBJ2-7, the complete variable domain is DVKVTQSSRYLVKRTGEKVFLECVQDMDHENMFWYRQDPGLGLRLIYFSYDVKMKEKGDIPEGYSVSREKKERFSLILESASTNQTSMYLCASSQAWGEAGYEQYFGPGTRLTVT.

The gene calls are TRBV13 and TRBJ1-1; 8 bases match TRBD1. After removal of 5 bases from V and 5 bases from J, the junction contained 4 bases not matched to a gene. The length of the CDR3 is 13 residues. The germline CDR1 and CDR2 sequences are PRHDT and FYEKMQ (reference sequence). CDR3 region: CASSTTGVTEAFF. CDR3 in DNA: TGTGCCAGCAGCACGACAGGGGTGACTGAAGCTTTCTTT.

J is TRBJ2-7 and V is TRBV2; 14 positions agree with TRBD2. J was trimmed by 6 bases and V by 8 bases; bases with no gene match: 12. CDR1 is SNHLY, CDR2 FYNNEI, per germline. The CDR3 length is 16 residues. The CDR3 bases are TGTGCCAGCGTGTCCGGGACTAGCGGGAGTCTGGGCGAGCAGTACTTC. Amino acids: CASVSGTSGSLGEQYF. Full variable domain (missing parts from reference TRBV2 and TRBJ2-7): EPEVTQTPSHQVTQMGQEVILRCVPISNHLYFYWYRQILGQKVEFLVSFYNNEISEKSEIFDDQFSVERPDGSNFTLKIRSTKLEDSAMYFCASVSGTSGSLGEQYFGPGTRLTVT.

The chain employs TRBV19 and TRBJ2-5; tentative D call: TRBD2 (5 bases). V dropped 5 bases and J dropped 5 bases, with 15 bases sitting between them. The germline V gene has CDR1 LNHDA and CDR2 SQIVND (reference sequence). The CDR3 runs to 14 residues. CDR3: CASSLSGGGETQYF. CDR3 DNA: TGTGCCAGTAGTCTCTCCGGAGGCGGCGAGACCCAGTACTTC.

This clone is a singleton in its sample. This chain links TRBV5-4 with TRBJ2-3; 9 bases line up with TRBD2. Trimming removed 0 bases from V and 3 bases from J; junction bases left unmatched: 5. The CDR3 length is 16 residues. Per the germline V gene, CDR1 is SGHNT and CDR2 is YYREEE (reference sequence). The CDR3 DNA is TGTGCCAGCAGCTTGGGCGTAGCGGGAGAAACAGATACGCAGTATTTT. Translating gives CASSLGVAGETDTQYF.

This clone showed up just once. The rearrangement uses TRBV19 and TRBJ2-1; D is unresolved. CDR1 is LNHDA and CDR2 is SQIVND in the germline V gene (reference sequence). Trimming took off 1 base at V and 2 bases at J, with 9 bases between the two ends. This CDR3 has 15 residues. CDR3 residues: CASSIGDSPYNEQFF. The CDR3 region has the DNA TGTGCCAGTAGTATAGGTGACTCCCCCTACAATGAGCAGTTCTTC.